A single sample is the source of the 30 T cell receptor beta chains below, sequenced in a study of T cells in localized non-small cell lung cancer. Sequencing was performed with immunoSEQ multiplex PCR; in TCRdb, only in-frame clones are kept and a portion is missing. Of 9,500 to 11,000 clones in the sample, roughly 90% were seen once. The sample here was peripheral blood, taken before any cancer treatment. These receptors were taken from a male donor at least 60 years old with stage III lung adenocarcinoma.

The CDR3 sequence: CASSSRGSAGTDTQYF. As DNA, the CDR3 is TGTGCCAGCAGCTCCCGCGGGTCGGCGGGCACAGATACGCAGTATTTT. This sequence joins TRBV7-2 and TRBJ2-3, with a tentative D call TRBD2 (5 bases). The germline V gene encodes CDR1 SGHTA and CDR2 FQGNSA. The CDR3 length is 16 residues. Deletions cut 4 bases from V and 1 base from J, with 15 bases between.

This rearrangement joins TRBV7-8 to TRBJ2-1; the match to TRBD1 covers 8 bases. Unmatched junction bases numbered 8, after V lost 5 bases and J lost 5 bases. Germline lookup yields CDR1 SGHVS and CDR2 FQNEAQ. The CDR3 runs 15 residues. The CDR3 is CASSPRTGYDNEQFF. Written as DNA, the CDR3 is TGTGCCAGCAGCCCGCGGACAGGGTATGACAATGAGCAGTTCTTC.

The J gene is TRBJ1-1, the V gene TRBV18; D may be TRBD1 (5 bases). There are 16 residues in the CDR3. V lost 3 bases and J 1 base, leaving 15 bases between the germline ends. The germline V gene encodes CDR1 KGHSH and CDR2 LQKENI. CDR3 region: CASSPNAGLQNTEAFF. CDR3 DNA sequence: TGTGCCAGCTCACCTAATGCGGGACTGCAGAACACTGAAGCTTTCTTT.

In this sample, this clone turned up once. CDR3 amino acids: CASSLGTYAGEETQYF. The DNA of the CDR3 is TGTGCCAGCAGCTTGGGGACCTATGCGGGAGAAGAGACCCAGTACTTC. The chain links TRBV5-4 to TRBJ2-5; 7 nucleotides align to TRBD2. The V and J ends lost 0 bases and 3 bases, in that order; junction bases with no gene match: 8. CDR1 SGHNT and CDR2 YYREEE come from the germline V gene (reference sequence). This CDR3 is built from 16 residues.

V usage is TRBV6-4 and J usage is TRBJ2-3, with D possibly being TRBD2 (5 bases). V dropped 4 bases and J dropped 8 bases, with 19 bases sitting between them. There are 15 residues in the CDR3. Germline values: CDR1 MRHNA, CDR2 SNTAGT. The CDR3 spells CASSAAAGGSGTQYF. The CDR3 region has the DNA TGTGCCAGCAGTGCAGCGGCTGGTGGGAGTGGTACGCAGTATTTT.

The CDR3 sequence is CASSVGTQETQYF. DNA of the CDR3: TGTGCCAGCAGCGTAGGCACTCAAGAGACCCAGTACTTC. The chain joins TRBV9 to TRBJ2-5; the D is unclear. The V and J ends lost 0 bases and 2 bases respectively, with 5 bases between them. From germline, CDR1 is SGDLS and CDR2 YYNGEE. The length of the CDR3 is 13 residues. Full variable domain (missing parts from reference TRBV9 and TRBJ2-5): DSGVTQTPKHLITATGQRVTLRCSPRSGDLSVYWYQQSLDQGLQFLIQYYNGEERAKGNILERFSAQQFPDLHSELNLSSLELGDSALYFCASSVGTQETQYFGPGTRLLVL.

This clone was seen just once. CDR3 sequence reads: CASSAASVYEQYF. CDR3 DNA: TGTGCCAGCAGCGCAGCAAGTGTGTACGAGCAGTACTTC. The chain links TRBV11-2 to TRBJ2-7; D gene unclear. This CDR3 is built from 13 residues. Germline CDR1 and CDR2: SGHAT and FQNNGV. The V end was cut by 5 bases, the J end by 4 bases, with 12 bases between.

This clone was seen more than once but under ten times. The gene calls are TRBV13 and TRBJ2-7; the match to TRBD1 covers 9 bases. Losses at the gene ends were 4 bases for V and 1 base for J; bases not matched to a gene: 5. The CDR3 length is 15 residues. Looked up from germline, CDR1 is PRHDT and CDR2 is FYEKMQ (reference sequence). The CDR3 coding sequence is TGTGCCAGCAGCTCCCCCGGGACAGGGTCCTACGAGCAGTACTTC. Its protein product is CASSSPGTGSYEQYF.

This clone is medium-sized in the sample. This sequence joins TRBV6-1 and TRBJ2-2, with D perhaps TRBD1 or TRBD2 (6 bases each). Germline V CDR1 and CDR2: MNHNS, SASEGT. Trimming removed 5 bases from V and 8 bases from J, with 12 bases in between. The CDR3 extends over 13 amino acids. The DNA of the CDR3 is TGTGCCAGCAGTAGTCGGGGGCCAGGGGAGCTGTTTTTT. Protein: CASSSRGPGELFF.

This chain connects TRBV29-1 to TRBJ1-2, with 7 bases that match TRBD1. CDR1 is SQVTM, CDR2 ANQGSEA, per germline. The CDR3 is 14 amino acids. The ends lost 5 bases at V and 3 bases at J; junction bases unmatched: 9. CDR3 bases: TGCAGCGTTCACCAGGGGGTTGGGGACTATGGCTACACCTTC. Translation: CSVHQGVGDYGYTF.

V is TRBV6-1 and J is TRBJ1-4; 9 nucleotides line up with TRBD1. The V segment lost 5 bases and the J segment 4 bases; nucleotides outside the gene matches: 5. The CDR3 spans 15 residues. The germline V gene has CDR1 MNHNS and CDR2 SASEGT. In DNA, the CDR3 is TGTGCCAGCAGTATACAGGGGGCCATTAATGAAAAACTGTTTTTT. The encoded protein is CASSIQGAINEKLFF.

The CDR3 DNA follows: TGTGCCAGCTCACCACCGCTAGCGGGAGGGGTTGAGCAGTTCTTC. Translation gives CASSPPLAGGVEQFF. The chain is built from TRBV18 and TRBJ2-1; 12 positions agree with TRBD2. In germline, CDR1 is KGHSH, CDR2 LQKENI. V dropped 0 bases and J dropped 9; count of bases not matched to a gene: 3. The CDR3 runs 15 residues.

Within the sample, this clone is medium-sized. The chain's CDR3 is CASSPLSGGPNEQFF. The CDR3 region has the DNA TGTGCCAGCAGCCCCTTGAGCGGGGGTCCTAATGAGCAGTTCTTC. The chain uses TRBV11-2 and TRBJ2-1, with TRBD2 matching 8 bases. The germline V gene has CDR1 SGHAT and CDR2 FQNNGV. The length of the CDR3 is 15 residues. V lost 5 bases to trimming and J lost 7 bases; unmatched junction nucleotides: 10.

This chain uses TRBV19 with TRBJ2-1; the match to TRBD2 covers 9 bases. V gave up 3 bases and J gave up 0 bases; unmatched junction bases: 6. CDR1 LNHDA and CDR2 SQIVND come from the germline V gene (reference sequence). The CDR3 is made up of 17 amino acids. This chain's CDR3 is CASSIHSGRVSYNEQFF. The CDR3 nucleotides read TGTGCCAGTAGTATCCATAGCGGGAGAGTCTCCTACAATGAGCAGTTCTTC. Full variable domain (remainder filled in from reference TRBV19 and TRBJ2-1): DGGITQSPKYLFRKEGQNVTLSCEQNLNHDAMYWYRQDPGQGLRLIYYSQIVNDFQKGDIAEGYSVSREKKESFPLTVTSAQKNPTAFYLCASSIHSGRVSYNEQFFGPGTRLTVL.

Turning to this clone: The same CDR3 also results from other DNA sequences found in this sample. This chain joins TRBV29-1 and TRBJ1-1; TRBD1 is a possible D gene (5 bases). CDR3 length equals 13 residues. V dropped 4 bases and J dropped 2 bases, with 11 bases sitting between them. Per germline, CDR1 SQVTM and CDR2 ANQGSEA. The CDR3 region has the DNA TGCAGCGTTGTAAAGGGGCCTAACACTGAAGCTTTCTTT. Translation gives CSVVKGPNTEAFF.

On this clone: The sample contains more than one DNA sequence encoding this CDR3. The chain couples TRBV15 to TRBJ2-5; D tentatively reads TRBD1 or TRBD2 (5 bases each). CDR3 length: 14 residues. Germline V lookup: CDR1 LNHNV, CDR2 YYDKDF (reference sequence). The ends were cut back, 0 bases at V and 4 bases at J, with 9 bases in the middle. As DNA, the CDR3 is TGTGCCACCAGCAGAGACCGTGGGGGAGAGACCCAGTACTTC. The encoded protein is CATSRDRGGETQYF.

This chain uses TRBV28 with TRBJ2-5; weak D call: TRBD1 (6 bases). V gave up 1 base and J gave up 4 bases, with 10 bases separating them. The CDR3 covers 14 residues. Per germline, CDR1 MDHEN and CDR2 SYDVKM. CDR3 protein: CASSLSGRGETQYF. The CDR3 nucleotides read TGTGCCAGCAGTTTATCGGGCAGGGGAGAGACCCAGTACTTC. Filled out from reference TRBV28 and TRBJ2-5, the complete variable domain reads DVKVTQSSRYLVKRTGEKVFLECVQDMDHENMFWYRQDPGLGLRLIYFSYDVKMKEKGDIPEGYSVSREKKERFSLILESASTNQTSMYLCASSLSGRGETQYFGPGTRLLVL.

This chain links TRBV4-1 with TRBJ2-1; D may be TRBD2 (6 bases). Germline V gene sequence: CDR1 MGHRA, CDR2 YSYEKL. Between the trimmed V and J ends, which lost 1 base and 0 bases, there was a span of 10 bases. This CDR3 region has 16 residues. The CDR3 sequence is CASSQGGGTSYNEQFF. CDR3 sequence (DNA): TGCGCCAGCAGCCAAGGGGGCGGGACCTCCTACAATGAGCAGTTCTTC.

The rearrangement uses TRBV28 and TRBJ1-4, with 9 bases identical to TRBD1. Germline CDR1 and CDR2: MDHEN and SYDVKM. Trimming at V came to 6 bases and at J to 7 bases, leaving 6 bases not matched to a gene. The CDR3 is 14 residues long. The CDR3 region is CASRTGGAGEKLFF. In DNA form, the CDR3 reads TGTGCCAGCAGAACAGGGGGCGCAGGTGAAAAACTGTTTTTT.

V is TRBV25-1 and J is TRBJ2-1; 11 positions agree with TRBD2. The ends lost 7 bases at V and 4 bases at J; junction bases unmatched: 3. The CDR3 covers 14 residues. Germline values: CDR1 MGHDK, CDR2 SYGVNS. The CDR3 region has the DNA TGTGCCAGCATGCCTAGCGGGGGGTACAATGAGCAGTTCTTC. Translating it yields CASMPSGGYNEQFF.

This clone has just a few counts. V gene TRBV5-1 combines with J gene TRBJ2-3; no clear D gene. Germline V gene sequence: CDR1 SGHRS, CDR2 YFSETQ. CDR3 length: 13 residues. The V and J ends lost 3 bases and 6 bases respectively, with 11 bases between them. The CDR3 DNA sequence: TGCGCCAGCAGCTCCGACACTCCTGATACGCAGTATTTT. It yields the protein CASSSDTPDTQYF.

V usage is TRBV4-1 and J usage is TRBJ2-7, with D possibly being TRBD2 (5 bases). The CDR3 has 15 amino acids. V shed 3 bases and J shed 0 bases, with 12 bases lying between them. Germline V CDR1 and CDR2: MGHRA, YSYEKL. CDR3: CASSQEDGRSYEQYF. CDR3 DNA sequence: TGCGCCAGCAGCCAGGAGGACGGTCGCTCCTACGAGCAGTACTTC.

The chain is built from TRBV13 and TRBJ1-1; D is unclear. Germline loops: CDR1 PRHDT, CDR2 FYEKMQ (reference sequence). This CDR3 spans 12 amino acids. V lost 3 bases to trimming and J lost 5 bases, with 7 bases between them. The DNA for the CDR3 is TGTGCCAGCAGCTTTAGAGGGACTGAAGCTTTCTTT. The encoded protein is CASSFRGTEAFF.

This sequence joins TRBV5-1 and TRBJ1-1, with D hard to call. Germline CDR1 reads SGHRS; CDR2 reads YFSETQ. V dropped 2 bases and J dropped 0 bases, with 5 bases sitting between them. The CDR3 loop spans 13 amino acids. The CDR3 DNA is TGCGCCAGCAGCTTCGGCATGAACACTGAAGCTTTCTTT. Its translation: CASSFGMNTEAFF.

The chain carries TRBV25-1 and TRBJ1-1; D is possibly TRBD1 (6 bases). CDR3 length equals 12 residues. CDR1 MGHDK and CDR2 SYGVNS come from the germline V gene. V lost 5 bases, J lost 12 bases, and 16 bases lay in between. For the CDR3, the DNA is TGTGCCAGCAGTCCCGGGACAAGCGGTACTTTCTTT. This sequence encodes CASSPGTSGTFF.

Here the CDR3 DNA reads TGCGCCAGCAGCCAAGAGGGCAGCCTTAGGGAAAAACTGTTTTTT. It encodes CASSQEGSLREKLFF. The rearrangement links TRBV4-1 to TRBJ1-4; D remains ambiguous. CDR1 is MGHRA and CDR2 is YSYEKL in the germline V gene. CDR3 size: 15 residues. V lost 0 bases and J 8 bases, leaving 13 bases between the germline ends.

The chain uses TRBV7-8 and TRBJ2-1; possibly TRBD2 for D (6 bases). The CDR3 is made up of 15 amino acids. V was clipped by 5 bases and J by 1 base, with 12 bases between them. CDR1 and CDR2 from the germline V gene are SGHVS and FQNEAQ. CDR3 residues: CASSALANSYNEQFF. DNA of the CDR3: TGTGCCAGCAGCGCACTAGCCAATTCCTACAATGAGCAGTTCTTC.

CDR3 sequence (DNA): TGTGCCAGCAGTCCAATGGTGCGGGAACTGGGCAATGAGCAGTTCTTC. Amino acid sequence: CASSPMVRELGNEQFF. The chain has TRBV7-9 and TRBJ2-1, with D perhaps matching TRBD2 (6 bases). The germline V gene has CDR1 SEHNR and CDR2 FQNEAQ (reference sequence). This CDR3 has 16 amino acids. The V end was cut by 6 bases, the J end by 6 bases, with 21 bases between. The entire variable domain, with the rest obtained from reference TRBV7-9 and TRBJ2-1, is as follows: DTGVSQNPRHKITKRGQNVTFRCDPISEHNRLYWYRQTLGQGPEFLTYFQNEAQLEKSRLLSDRFSAERPKGSFSTLEIQRTEQGDSAMYLCASSPMVRELGNEQFFGPGTRLTVL.

The chain links TRBV4-1 to TRBJ2-1; 14 nucleotides align to TRBD2. The germline V gene encodes CDR1 MGHRA and CDR2 YSYEKL. The CDR3 runs to 18 residues. The J segment lost 7 bases and the V segment lost 4 bases, leaving 12 bases of the junction unmatched. The CDR3 is CASSPFEPGLAGDNEQFF. The CDR3 DNA sequence: TGCGCCAGCAGCCCATTCGAGCCGGGACTAGCGGGAGATAATGAGCAGTTCTTC.

This clone showed up just once. The V call is TRBV2, the J call TRBJ1-5; TRBD1 aligns across 8 bases. CDR3 length: 14 amino acids. J lost 5 bases, V lost 6 bases, and 6 bases had no gene match. Looked up from germline, CDR1 is SNHLY and CDR2 is FYNNEI. The CDR3 region has the DNA TGTGCCAGCAGCCCCGACAGGGGAGATCAGCCCCAGCATTTT. As protein: CASSPDRGDQPQHF.